Below are 29 T cell receptor beta chains sequenced from a single sample in a study of CD8 T cells in Susac syndrome. The RNA, about 0.45 to 1 ug, was put through reverse transcription using random hexamers. MiXCR was run by TCRdb on the immunoSEQ multiplex PCR reads, yielding one entry per CDR3 protein. In the table there are about 110,000 distinct CDR3 sequences, approximately 94% of which are singletons. The sample taken for sequencing was CD8+ T cells from PBMCs. Receptor source: a human donor with Susac syndrome.

The genes are TRBV7-6 and TRBJ2-7, with D perhaps matching TRBD1 (6 bases). Germline CDR1 reads SGHVS; CDR2 reads FNYEAQ. The CDR3 has 15 amino acids. Between the trimmed V and J ends, which lost 1 base and 2 bases, there was a span of 12 bases. The CDR3, as DNA: TGTGCCAGCAGCTTAGGACGGGGACACCCCTACGAGCAGTACTTC. This codes for CASSLGRGHPYEQYF.

The gene calls are TRBV6-5 and TRBJ1-3; D gene ambiguous. Trimming removed 4 bases at V and 4 bases at J, with 8 bases between. Germline CDR1 MNHEY, CDR2 SVGAGI. This CDR3 has 13 residues. The DNA for the CDR3 is TGTGCCAGCAGTTCCTCATCGGGAAACACCATATATTTT. This encodes CASSSSSGNTIYF.

The chain couples TRBV5-4 to TRBJ2-1, with D perhaps TRBD2 (7 bases). This CDR3 has 14 residues. Trimming removed 4 bases at V and 9 bases at J, with 17 bases between. Germline CDR1 is SGHNT and CDR2 is YYREEE (reference sequence). The CDR3 coding sequence is TGTGCCAGCAGCGTGGCAAGGGGGGGAACTGAGCAGTTCTTC. Encoded protein: CASSVARGGTEQFF.

This rearrangement joins TRBV12-5 to TRBJ1-1; D gene ambiguous. The germline V gene has CDR1 LGHNT and CDR2 FRNRAP. Trimming left V 3 bases short and J 4 bases short, with 6 bases between. The CDR3 spans 12 residues. The CDR3: CASGLPGTEAFF. The CDR3 nucleotides are TGTGCTAGTGGTTTACCCGGCACTGAAGCTTTCTTT.

This chain uses TRBV13 with TRBJ2-5, with 11 bases lining up with TRBD2. Germline V gene sequence: CDR1 PRHDT, CDR2 FYEKMQ (reference sequence). The J segment lost 2 bases and the V segment lost 5 bases, leaving 13 bases of the junction unmatched. The CDR3 is 18 residues long. Here the CDR3 reads CASSHEYSSGGPQETQYF. CDR3 sequence (DNA): TGTGCCAGCAGCCATGAGTACTCTAGCGGGGGGCCGCAAGAGACCCAGTACTTC.

The chain is built from TRBV12-3 or TRBV12-4 and TRBJ1-5; 7 bases are a match to TRBD1. V shed 7 bases and J 4 bases; nucleotides not matched to a gene: 7. The CDR3 covers 14 residues. The CDR3 region is CASTILGQNQPQHF. CDR3 nucleotides: TGTGCCAGCACCATTCTGGGACAGAATCAGCCCCAGCATTTT.

The rearrangement joins TRBV2 to TRBJ2-3; TRBD1 matches 7 bases. The germline V gene encodes CDR1 SNHLY and CDR2 FYNNEI. The V gene end was trimmed by 6 bases and the J gene end by 2 bases; junction bases not matched to a gene: 8. The CDR3 consists of 15 residues. CDR3 sequence (DNA): TGTGCCAGCAGGGTAGGGGGCTCACCCACAGATACGCAGTATTTT. Translated: CASRVGGSPTDTQYF.

This clonotype was recorded a few times. V is TRBV9 and J is TRBJ1-1; D uncertain. V lost 5 bases, J lost 4 bases, and 12 bases lay in between. Germline CDR1 reads SGDLS; CDR2 reads YYNGEE. The CDR3 length is 13 residues. The CDR3, as DNA: TGTGCCAGCAGTGTGGGCGGGAGCACTGAAGCTTTCTTT. Encoded protein: CASSVGGSTEAFF.

The CDR3 region has the DNA TGTGCCACCAGTCCCGGACAGGGCTACAATGAGCAGTTCTTC. This sequence encodes CATSPGQGYNEQFF. The chain recombines TRBV24-1 with TRBJ2-1; 8 bases map to TRBD1. The CDR3 length is 14 residues. Germline V gene sequence: CDR1 KGHDR, CDR2 SFDVKD. The J segment lost 3 bases and the V segment lost 6 bases, leaving 3 bases of the junction unmatched.

CDR3 sequence (DNA): TGTGCCGGGGACAGGGATAATTCACCCCTCCACTTT. Amino acids: CAGDRDNSPLHF. The chain couples TRBV7-9 to TRBJ1-6; 9 bases are shared with TRBD1. Looked up from germline, CDR1 is SEHNR and CDR2 is FQNEAQ (reference sequence). After removal of 11 bases from V and 5 bases from J, the junction contained 1 base not matched to a gene. The CDR3 totals 12 residues.

Comments on this clonotype: The junction departs from the called germline gene at one end, perhaps through a read error. The chain links TRBV20-1 to TRBJ1-4, with D uncertain. CDR3 length: 13 residues. Per germline, CDR1 DFQATT and CDR2 SNEGSKA (reference sequence). In DNA, the CDR3 is TGCAGTGCTAGAGATTTGGGCAATGTAAAACTGTTTTTT. Protein: CSARDLGNVKLFF.

The genes are TRBV6-5 and TRBJ1-6; TRBD1 matches 11 bases. The germline gives CDR1 MNHEY, CDR2 SVGAGI. This CDR3 region has 18 residues. Losses at the gene ends were 0 bases for V and 4 bases for J; bases not matched to a gene: 5. CDR3 protein: CASSYSIGDRGYNSPLHF. The CDR3 coding sequence is TGTGCCAGCAGTTACTCGATCGGGGACAGGGGGTATAATTCACCCCTCCACTTT.

This chain joins TRBV6-9 and TRBJ1-5, with D uncertain. CDR3 size: 11 residues. Germline V gene lookup returns CDR1 MNHGY and CDR2 SVAAGI. Trimming removed 6 bases at V and 3 bases at J, with 3 bases between. The CDR3 region has the DNA TGTGCCAGCAGGATCAATCAGCCCCAGCATTTT. This translates into CASRINQPQHF.

This clonotype showed up just once. The chain carries TRBV7-9 and TRBJ1-1, with D possibly being TRBD1 (6 bases). Germline CDR1 is SEHNR and CDR2 is FQNEAQ (reference sequence). The CDR3 is 15 residues long. V lost 0 bases, J lost 7 bases, and 15 bases lay in between. CDR3 region: CASSLAGPVGGEAFF. Here the CDR3 DNA reads TGTGCCAGCAGCTTAGCGGGTCCGGTAGGGGGTGAAGCTTTCTTT.

This clonotype was seen a single time. This chain links TRBV11-2 with TRBJ2-7, with 7 nucleotides matching TRBD2. V lost 8 bases and J lost 3; bases outside the gene matches: 4. Germline V lookup: CDR1 SGHAT, CDR2 FQNNGV. The CDR3 contains 12 residues. CDR3 sequence: CASLGGNYEQYF. DNA for the CDR3: TGTGCCAGCCTCGGGGGGAACTACGAGCAGTACTTC. The whole variable domain, filled in from reference TRBV11-2 and TRBJ2-7, reads EAGVAQSPRYKIIEKRQSVAFWCNPISGHATLYWYQQILGQGPKLLIQFQNNGVVDDSQLPKDRFSAERLKGVDSTLKIQPAKLEDSAVYLCASLGGNYEQYFGPGTRLTVT.

This chain links TRBV4-1 with TRBJ2-2; the match to TRBD2 covers 9 bases. After removal of 0 bases from V and 7 bases from J, the junction contained 9 bases not matched to a gene. This CDR3 has 17 amino acids. Per the germline V gene, CDR1 is MGHRA and CDR2 is YSYEKL. The CDR3, as DNA: TGCGCCAGCAGCCAAGATCCGGCTAGCGGGGATAGCGGGGAGCTGTTTTTT. This gives the protein CASSQDPASGDSGELFF.

The rearrangement joins TRBV24-1 to TRBJ2-1; D is undetermined. CDR3 length: 13 amino acids. V lost 5 bases and J lost 8, with 12 bases in between. Per the germline V gene, CDR1 is KGHDR and CDR2 is SFDVKD. CDR3 region: CATSVLRRDEQFF. The CDR3 coding sequence is TGTGCCACCAGTGTCCTCAGGAGAGATGAGCAGTTCTTC.

CDR3: CASSVESGPLHF. The CDR3 region has the DNA TGTGCCAGCAGCGTAGAGTCAGGGCCCCTCCACTTT. The chain recombines TRBV9 with TRBJ1-6; D is perhaps TRBD1 (5 bases). V lost 0 bases, J lost 13 bases, and 8 bases lay in between. Germline loops: CDR1 SGDLS, CDR2 YYNGEE. The CDR3 extends over 12 amino acids.

This rearrangement joins TRBV4-1 to TRBJ2-2; no clear D. Trimming took 0 bases from V and 4 from J, leaving 9 bases between them. The V gene's germline CDR1 is MGHRA and CDR2 YSYEKL. The CDR3 extends over 15 amino acids. DNA for the CDR3: TGCGCCAGCAGCCAAGATACCGGCTTCACCGGGGAGCTGTTTTTT. This codes for CASSQDTGFTGELFF.

The V gene is TRBV14, the J gene TRBJ1-1, with a weak D call TRBD1 (5 bases). V lost 0 bases, J lost 3 bases, and 8 bases lay in between. The CDR3 extends over 14 amino acids. From germline, CDR1 is SGHDN and CDR2 FVKESK. This CDR3 is CASSQDQGYTEAFF. The CDR3, as DNA: TGTGCCAGCAGCCAAGACCAGGGATACACTGAAGCTTTCTTT.

The chain combines TRBV3-1 with TRBJ2-2; maybe TRBD1 (5 bases). Germline V gene lookup returns CDR1 LGHDT and CDR2 YNNKEL (reference sequence). The CDR3 has 15 residues. V dropped 0 bases and J dropped 7 bases, with 12 bases sitting between them. CDR3 residues: CASSQDGQGSGELFF. The CDR3 region has the DNA TGTGCCAGCAGCCAAGATGGGCAGGGAAGCGGGGAGCTGTTTTTT. Looking up the rest from reference TRBV3-1 and TRBJ2-2 gives the full variable domain: DTAVSQTPKYLVTQMGNDKSIKCEQNLGHDTMYWYKQDSKKFLKIMFSYNNKELIINETVPNRFSPKSPDKAHLNLHINSLELGDSAVYFCASSQDGQGSGELFFGEGSRLTVL.

The chain links TRBV29-1 to TRBJ2-7; 7 nucleotides match TRBD1. The CDR3 has 13 amino acids. With 3 bases clipped from V and 0 bases from J, the junction kept 2 bases outside the gene matches. Germline CDR1 reads SQVTM; CDR2 reads ANQGSEA. CDR3 loop: CSVEGTVSYEQYF. The CDR3 DNA sequence: TGCAGCGTTGAGGGGACAGTCTCCTACGAGCAGTACTTC.

The rearrangement links TRBV20-1 to TRBJ2-1, with 10 bases that match TRBD2. This CDR3 has 15 amino acids. CDR1 is DFQATT and CDR2 is SNEGSKA in the germline V gene (reference sequence). The ends lost 3 bases at V and 2 bases at J; junction bases unmatched: 4. The CDR3 nucleotides read TGCAGTGCTAGCCTAGCGGGGGTTCCCTACAATGAGCAGTTCTTC. It specifies CSASLAGVPYNEQFF.

This chain joins TRBV20-1 and TRBJ1-6, with D maybe TRBD1 (5 bases). This CDR3 region has 15 residues. Germline lookup yields CDR1 DFQATT and CDR2 SNEGSKA (reference sequence). Trimming removed 0 bases at V and 8 bases at J, with 14 bases between. Written as DNA, the CDR3 is TGCAGTGCTAGAGATCCGGGGGTATGGGATTCACCCCTCCACTTT. This gives the protein CSARDPGVWDSPLHF.

The chain employs TRBV29-1 and TRBJ2-7, with 7 nucleotides matching TRBD2. V lost 3 bases, J lost 0 bases, and 8 bases stayed unmatched. From germline, CDR1 is SQVTM and CDR2 ANQGSEA. The CDR3 covers 15 residues. The CDR3 coding sequence is TGCAGCGTTGATACGGTCCAGCGGGGCTCCTACGAGCAGTACTTC. Translation: CSVDTVQRGSYEQYF.

V gene TRBV9 combines with J gene TRBJ2-1; TRBD1 aligns across 9 bases. The CDR3 covers 15 residues. After removal of 4 bases from V and 4 bases from J, the junction contained 6 bases not matched to a gene. Germline CDR1 and CDR2: SGDLS and YYNGEE. The CDR3 loop is CASSSAGTGYNEQFF. DNA of the CDR3: TGTGCCAGCAGCTCAGCCGGGACAGGGTACAATGAGCAGTTCTTC.

The rearrangement joins TRBV5-4 to TRBJ2-5, with D possibly called TRBD1 or TRBD2 (5 bases each). Looked up from germline, CDR1 is SGHNT and CDR2 is YYREEE (reference sequence). V gave up 3 bases and J gave up 5 bases, with 14 bases separating them. The CDR3 spans 14 residues. The CDR3 nucleotides are TGTGCCAGCAGCTACCCCGGAGAGGGGGAGACCCAGTACTTC. Amino acids: CASSYPGEGETQYF.

The genes are TRBV13 and TRBJ2-5, with TRBD1 as a possible D gene (6 bases). The CDR3 is made up of 14 amino acids. V lost 6 bases and J 1 base, leaving 12 bases between the germline ends. CDR1 and CDR2 from the germline V gene are PRHDT and FYEKMQ (reference sequence). CDR3 amino acids: CASSTGITQETQYF. CDR3 nucleotide sequence: TGTGCCAGCAGTACAGGGATCACCCAAGAGACCCAGTACTTC. The whole variable domain, filled in from reference TRBV13 and TRBJ2-5, reads AAGVIQSPRHLIKEKRETATLKCYPIPRHDTVYWYQQGPGQDPQFLISFYEKMQSDKGSIPDRFSAQQFSDYHSELNMSSLELGDSALYFCASSTGITQETQYFGPGTRLLVL.

This chain connects TRBV3-1 to TRBJ1-3, with D perhaps TRBD1 (5 bases). From germline, CDR1 is LGHDT and CDR2 YNNKEL (reference sequence). The V end was cut by 1 base, the J end by 4 bases, with 14 bases between. CDR3 length equals 16 residues. CDR3 sequence: CASSQGGEGVGNTIYF. In DNA, the CDR3 is TGTGCCAGCAGCCAAGGGGGAGAAGGGGTCGGAAACACCATATATTTT.